This entry features one T cell receptor (beta chain) sequence. Assay: immunoSEQ multiplex PCR; the TCRdb copy retains only in-frame clones and omits some. The sample shows 55,000 to 75,000 clones, around 85% of them seen only once. Samples of blood were obtained at baseline, on cycle 4 day 1, and on cycle 7 day 1. This entry belongs to a study of OX40 agonist ivuxolimab in advanced cancers. Germline CDR1 SNHLY, CDR2 FYNNEI. V shed 8 bases and J shed 5 bases, with 12 bases lying between them. CDR3 length: 12 residues. J is TRBJ2-5 and V is TRBV2; the D gene is possibly TRBD2 (6 bases). Specimen: CD4+ or CD8+ T cells sorted from blood, collected in a trial of the OX40 agonist ivuxolimab. The source is an adult with an advanced solid tumor such as melanoma, head and neck, liver or kidney cancer. The CDR3 DNA sequence: TGTGCCAGCGCGGGTCGGGGGGAGACCCAGTACTTC. As protein: CASAGRGETQYF.